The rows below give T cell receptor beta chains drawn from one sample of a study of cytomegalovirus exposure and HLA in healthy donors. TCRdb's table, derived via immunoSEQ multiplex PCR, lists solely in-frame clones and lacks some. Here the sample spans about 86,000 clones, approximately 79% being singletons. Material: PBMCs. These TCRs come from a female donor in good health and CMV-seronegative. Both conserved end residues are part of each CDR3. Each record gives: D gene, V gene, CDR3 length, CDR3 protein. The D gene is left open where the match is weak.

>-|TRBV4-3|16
CASSQVSAAGNYGYTF
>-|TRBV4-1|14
CASSQDLAGYGYTF
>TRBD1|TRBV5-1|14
CASSFQDRVGGYTF
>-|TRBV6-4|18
CASSDSPQGPSGANVLTF
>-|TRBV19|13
CASSPTGNYEQYF
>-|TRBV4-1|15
CASSQELVSTDTQYF
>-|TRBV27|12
CASSSPDSSQYF
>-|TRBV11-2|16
CASSFSPERHNSPLHF
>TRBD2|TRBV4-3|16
CASSLDRLAGTDTQYF
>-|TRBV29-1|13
CSVEPPGHREAFF
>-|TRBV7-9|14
CASSFTGLPGELFF
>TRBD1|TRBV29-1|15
CSVPEGTGTLTGAFF
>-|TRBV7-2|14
CASGQGGNSYEQYF
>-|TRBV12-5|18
CASGLVLTGTTSYNEQFF
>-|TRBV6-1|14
CASSDSQIRDEQYF
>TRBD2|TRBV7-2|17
CASSLPGLARSTDTQYF
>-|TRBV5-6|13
CASSLEIGVTQYF
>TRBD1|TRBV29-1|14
CSVETGTENYEQYF
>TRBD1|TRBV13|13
CASQGRGKETQYF
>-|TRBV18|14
CASSINSYNQPQHF
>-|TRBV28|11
CASNGQRELFF
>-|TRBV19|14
CASSISSGANVLTF
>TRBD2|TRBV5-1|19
CASSSTSGGSSTFTDTQYF
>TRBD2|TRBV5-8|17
CASSSGTSGRAEETQYF
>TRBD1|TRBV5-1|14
CASSSNGQAYEQYF
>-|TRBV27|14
CASSFTGSGNTIYF
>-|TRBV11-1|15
CASSLGYRVPYEQYF
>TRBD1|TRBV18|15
CASSPRTGTNEKLFF
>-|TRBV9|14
CASSPQLHTDTQYF
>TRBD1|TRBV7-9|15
CASSSGQGFQETQYF
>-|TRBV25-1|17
CASSELAPGLESYEQYF
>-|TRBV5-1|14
CASRAAPGFYEQYF
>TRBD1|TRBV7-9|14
CASSQGAMRYEQYF
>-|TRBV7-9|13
CASKTEGDYGYTF
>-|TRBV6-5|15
CASSYSGNGDYGYTF
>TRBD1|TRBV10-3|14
CAISPDRGATEAFF
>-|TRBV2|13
CASKGGVREKLFF
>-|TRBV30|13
CAWSFNEDQPQHF
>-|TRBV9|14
CASSVMSTNNEQFF
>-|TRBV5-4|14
CASSLRGSNQPQHF
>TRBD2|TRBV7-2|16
CASTQTSGGAWNEQFF
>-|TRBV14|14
CASSLGLESEGYTF
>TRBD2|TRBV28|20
CASSFRRGLTSGRTYNEQFF
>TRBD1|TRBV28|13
CASSERTGPQQYF
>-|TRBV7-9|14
CASSPRLMNTEAFF
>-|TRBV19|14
CASSIPGSRYEQYF
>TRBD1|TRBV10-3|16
CAISERQGAETGELFF
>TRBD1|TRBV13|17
CASSLGTGVKGNQPQHF
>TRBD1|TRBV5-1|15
CASSLSRTGTDTQYF